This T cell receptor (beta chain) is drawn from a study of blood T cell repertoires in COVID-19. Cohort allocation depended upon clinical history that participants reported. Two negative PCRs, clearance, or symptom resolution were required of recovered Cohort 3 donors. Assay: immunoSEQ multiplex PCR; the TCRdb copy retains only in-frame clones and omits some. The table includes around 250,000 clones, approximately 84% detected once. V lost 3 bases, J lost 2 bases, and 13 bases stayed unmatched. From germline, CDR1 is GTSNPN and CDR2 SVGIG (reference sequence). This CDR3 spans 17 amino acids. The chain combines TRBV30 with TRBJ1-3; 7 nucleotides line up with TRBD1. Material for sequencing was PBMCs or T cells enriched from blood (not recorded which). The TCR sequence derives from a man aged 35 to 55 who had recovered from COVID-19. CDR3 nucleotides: TGTGCCTGGAGCCCCTGGACAGGAAAGGAAACTGGAAACACCATATATTTT. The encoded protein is CAWSPWTGKETGNTIYF.